This T cell receptor beta chain was recovered during a study of blood T cell repertoires in COVID-19 (dated by TCRdb to between 2020 and 2021). Turning to the overall study: Samples from collaborators originated in the United States, Italy and Spain and spanned both the acute and convalescent phases of COVID-19. The sample metadata nearly always contained a de-identified subject ID, COVID-19 status, age in years and sex. The material from the prospective study consisted of cDNA or gDNA derived from T cells, B-cell-depleted T cells, or PBMCs. Deeply sampled blood TCRbeta repertoires from subjects exposed to, actively infected with, or recovered from COVID-19 were included in the dataset. The samples were drawn from two sources: the first 160 participants of the ongoing ImmuneRACE study, and 950 to 1,500 subjects contributed by 6 global collaborators. The repertoires were made available in a free public database intended to serve as a resource for research on the immune response to SARS-CoV-2. Where available, HLA class I and class II types were taken from metadata supplied by the sample provider and were not determined by assay-based typing. Overall study outcomes, separate from this receptor: Clinical and demographic metadata were provided uncurated, with the amount varying by source and participant.

The immunoSEQ Assay, a bias-controlled multiplex PCR, was used to amplify TCRbeta CDR3 regions from genomic DNA. The paper's processing steps were these. Within the assay, amplification of reference gene primers was used to estimate how many nucleated cells each sample contained. To quantify the absolute abundance of each unique TCRbeta CDR3 rearrangement, sequence reads were collapsed and filtered. For each sample, productive Simpson clonality was calculated as the square root of Simpson's diversity index over productive rearrangements. Not all clones reach the TCRdb copy of this immuneACCESS table, which keeps in-frame sequences only. Checked studies attribute under half of the gap to unresolved V genes and leave the rest unexplained. That table gives V, J and clone size, and the DNA gave D and trimming. This sample has approximately 300,000 clones in its table, and around 90% of those were observed once. The ten top clones hold 1% of the sample.

This clone was seen just once. There is no known antigen for this receptor. Base quality data are lacking; no much larger clone is found one base away. CDR1 and CDR2 are drawn from the germline V gene (reference sequence): MNHNY, SVGAGI. Unmatched junction bases come to 3, with V trimmed by 0 bases and J by 2 bases. Its CDR3 holds 16 amino acids, cysteine through phenylalanine. Only CDR3 DNA remains: 48 bases, in frame from the first base. Each collaborating institution followed its own protocols to collect whole blood in K2EDTA tubes. For TCRbeta analysis, collaborators shipped samples in one of three forms: frozen whole blood, isolated PBMCs, or DNA extracted from either of those sample types.

The clonotype was recovered from a man between 45 and 60 years old with active or convalescent COVID-19. The sequence joins TRBV6-6 to TRBJ2-3, with 9 middle bases fitting TRBD1. Specimen: peripheral blood. The CDR3 region has the sequence CASSYSGTGPTDTQYF. The nucleotide sequence is given as TGTGCCAGCAGTTACTCCGGGACAGGGCCCACAGATACGCAGTATTTT.